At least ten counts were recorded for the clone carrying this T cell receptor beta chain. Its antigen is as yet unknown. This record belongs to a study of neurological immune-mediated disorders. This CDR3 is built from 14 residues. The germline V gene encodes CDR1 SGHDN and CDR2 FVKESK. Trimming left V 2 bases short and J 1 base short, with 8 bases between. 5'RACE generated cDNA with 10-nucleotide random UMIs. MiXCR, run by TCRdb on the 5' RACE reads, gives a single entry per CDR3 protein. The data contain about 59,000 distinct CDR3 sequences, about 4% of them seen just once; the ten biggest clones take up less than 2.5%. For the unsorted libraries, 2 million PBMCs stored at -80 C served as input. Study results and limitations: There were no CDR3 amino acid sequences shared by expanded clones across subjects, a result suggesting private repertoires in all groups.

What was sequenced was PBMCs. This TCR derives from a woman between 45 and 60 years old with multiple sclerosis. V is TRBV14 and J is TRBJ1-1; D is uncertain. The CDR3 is CASSQRSWNTEAFF. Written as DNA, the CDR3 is TGTGCCAGCAGCCAACGGTCTTGGAACACTGAAGCTTTCTTT.